What follows are 21 T cell receptor beta chains derived from one specimen sequenced in a study of blood T cell repertoires in COVID-19 (dated by TCRdb to 2018 to 2020). Library preparation employed the immunoSEQ multiplex PCR assay. TCRdb retrieved this table from immuneACCESS and kept in-frame rearrangements only. Not all clones are present; in checked studies, unresolved V genes account for under half, and no reason is known for the remainder. This sample has about 130,000 clones in its table, and about 92% of those were observed once. 3.7% of the sample rests with the top ten. Material: peripheral blood. The source of these receptors is a man aged 45-65 years with active COVID-19.

The chain uses TRBV5-8 and TRBJ2-1; D is unclear. The CDR3 sequence is 11 residues long. The germline V and J ends were trimmed by 4 bases and 7 bases, with 6 bases remaining between them. Germline values: CDR1 SGHTS, CDR2 YDEGEE. The CDR3 nucleotides are TGTGCCAGCAGCAACTATAATGAGCAGTTCTTC. Protein: CASSNYNEQFF.

The table lists this clone with a count of one. The V call is TRBV5-1, the J call TRBJ2-3, with a weak D call TRBD2 (6 bases). CDR1 is SGHRS and CDR2 is YFSETQ in the germline V gene. CDR3 length equals 14 residues. V lost 3 bases and J lost 3, with 11 bases in between. CDR3 coding DNA: TGCGCCAGCAGCTCCGGAGGGGATACAGATACGCAGTATTTT. Protein sequence: CASSSGGDTDTQYF.

The rearrangement links TRBV6-5 to TRBJ2-1; 8 nucleotides align to TRBD1. CDR1 MNHEY and CDR2 SVGAGI come from the germline V gene. The V gene end was trimmed by 5 bases and the J gene end by 4 bases; junction bases not matched to a gene: 4. The CDR3 is 14 residues long. CDR3 nucleotides: TGTGCCAGCAGTCGACAGGGGCGATACAATGAGCAGTTCTTC. Its translation: CASSRQGRYNEQFF.

V usage is TRBV7-9 and J usage is TRBJ2-1; 7 nucleotides agree with TRBD1. The CDR3 spans 15 residues. J gave up 2 bases and V 4 bases, and 5 bases lay outside the gene matches. Germline loops: CDR1 SEHNR, CDR2 FQNEAQ (reference sequence). CDR3 nucleotides: TGTGCCAGCAGCTCCAGACAGGGTACCTACAATGAGCAGTTCTTC. This codes for CASSSRQGTYNEQFF.

J is TRBJ2-5 and V is TRBV18; no clear D. Germline V lookup: CDR1 KGHSH, CDR2 LQKENI. The CDR3 spans 13 residues. V was trimmed by 3 bases and J by 5 bases, leaving 10 bases between them. The CDR3 sequence is CASSPQAGETQYF. The CDR3 bases are TGTGCCAGCTCACCTCAAGCCGGGGAGACCCAGTACTTC.

The rearrangement joins TRBV6-5 to TRBJ2-3; D unclear. Trimming removed 6 bases from V and 5 bases from J, with 12 bases in between. Per the germline V gene, CDR1 is MNHEY and CDR2 is SVGAGI. There are 13 residues in the CDR3. CDR3 loop: CASSPPRKDTQYF. In nucleotides, the CDR3 is TGTGCCAGCAGCCCCCCCAGGAAAGATACGCAGTATTTT.

The V call is TRBV11-2, the J call TRBJ2-1; D is possibly TRBD1 (5 bases). Germline V CDR1 and CDR2: SGHAT, FQNNGV. V was shortened by 0 bases and J by 15 bases, with 12 bases between the two germline ends. The CDR3 is 12 residues long. DNA for the CDR3: TGTGCCAGCAGCTTAGATCGGTCAGGGTGGTTCTTC. Encoded protein: CASSLDRSGWFF.

The chain carries TRBV11-2 and TRBJ2-1, with 8 bases that match TRBD2. The germline gives CDR1 SGHAT, CDR2 FQNNGV. Losses at the gene ends were 5 bases for V and 9 bases for J; bases not matched to a gene: 6. This CDR3 region has 13 residues. CDR3 residues: CASSTGLAGEQFF. CDR3 bases: TGTGCCAGCAGCACTGGACTAGCCGGTGAGCAGTTCTTC.

Only one count was recorded for this clone. The rearrangement links TRBV9 to TRBJ2-1; D gene uncertain. V shed 3 bases and J shed 6 bases, with 10 bases lying between them. The CDR3 extends over 13 amino acids. Germline CDR1 reads SGDLS; CDR2 reads YYNGEE. Here the CDR3 DNA reads TGTGCCAGCAGCGACGGTAGCATCAATGAGCAGTTCTTC. It encodes CASSDGSINEQFF.

V gene TRBV5-6 combines with J gene TRBJ2-3, with 8 bases that match TRBD2. CDR1 is SGHDT, CDR2 YYEEEE, per germline. CDR3 size: 16 residues. J was trimmed by 2 bases and V by 4 bases; bases with no gene match: 9. CDR3 loop: CASSPGLGGPTDTQYF. As DNA, the CDR3 is TGTGCCAGCAGCCCGGGACTAGGAGGACCCACAGATACGCAGTATTTT.

The chain recombines TRBV5-4 with TRBJ1-4; no clear D. The CDR3 contains 12 residues. The ends were cut back, 7 bases at V and 3 bases at J, with 7 bases in the middle. Germline V CDR1 and CDR2: SGHNT, YYREEE (reference sequence). The DNA for the CDR3 is TGTGCCAGCTCTAGTGCTAATGAAAAACTGTTTTTT. Encoded protein: CASSSANEKLFF.

This chain joins TRBV3-1 (or the pseudogene TRBV3-2) and TRBJ2-1, with 7 bases fitting TRBD2. The CDR3 runs 16 residues. CDR1 and CDR2 (germline): LGHDT, YNNKEL (reference sequence). Unmatched junction bases numbered 15, after V lost 4 bases and J lost 9 bases. The DNA for the CDR3 is TGTGCCAGCAGCCCCTCGGGTCGGGGGGTCGTCGGTGAGCAGTTCTTC. Translation gives CASSPSGRGVVGEQFF.

The chain is built from TRBV19 and TRBJ1-1; the match to TRBD1 covers 8 bases. This CDR3 contains 13 residues. The V gene's germline CDR1 is LNHDA and CDR2 SQIVND (reference sequence). Trimming took 4 bases from V and 5 from J; bases not matched to a gene: 3. The CDR3 spells CASSTGGLTEAFF. In DNA form, the CDR3 reads TGTGCCAGTAGTACAGGGGGCTTGACTGAAGCTTTCTTT.

V gene TRBV7-8 combines with J gene TRBJ1-1; no clear D gene. Trimming took off 5 bases at V and 0 bases at J, with 13 bases between the two ends. Germline CDR1 is SGHVS and CDR2 is FQNEAQ. The CDR3 consists of 15 residues. The DNA of the CDR3 is TGTGCCAGCAGCCCGAGAGTGGTAATGAACACTGAAGCTTTCTTT. Residues: CASSPRVVMNTEAFF. The full variable domain, its missing parts supplied by reference TRBV7-8 and TRBJ1-1, is GAGVSQSPRYKVAKRGQDVALRCDPISGHVSLFWYQQALGQGPEFLTYFQNEAQLDKSGLPSDRFFAERPEGSVSTLKIQRTQQEDSAVYLCASSPRVVMNTEAFFGQGTRLTVV.

The gene calls are TRBV4-2 and TRBJ2-5; TRBD2 matches 10 bases. Germline loops: CDR1 LGHNA, CDR2 YNFKEQ. The CDR3 is 15 amino acids. V shed 1 base, J shed 5 bases, and the junction held 4 bases outside the gene matches. The CDR3 coding sequence is TGTGCCAGCAGCCAAGCACTAGCGGGATTTGAGACCCAGTACTTC. It translates to CASSQALAGFETQYF.

This chain connects TRBV6-6 to TRBJ1-2; possibly TRBD1 for D (6 bases). Germline CDR1 is MNHNY and CDR2 is SVGAGI (reference sequence). This CDR3 region has 15 residues. V gave up 2 bases and J gave up 4 bases, with 14 bases separating them. CDR3 protein: CASSYPVGGSYGYTF. The CDR3 DNA sequence: TGTGCCAGCAGTTACCCTGTAGGGGGTAGCTATGGCTACACCTTC.

The rearrangement joins TRBV19 to TRBJ2-3; 7 positions match TRBD2. V trimming: 6 bases; J trimming: 6 bases; junction bases outside the gene matches: 6. Germline V lookup: CDR1 LNHDA, CDR2 SQIVND (reference sequence). The CDR3 contains 13 residues. The CDR3 protein is CASRGDYRDTQYF. The CDR3 coding sequence is TGTGCCAGTAGGGGGGACTATCGGGATACGCAGTATTTT.

This clone appeared a single time. This rearrangement joins TRBV7-2 to TRBJ2-3, with 10 bases lining up with TRBD2. Unmatched junction bases numbered 7, after V lost 3 bases and J lost 4 bases. The CDR3 spans 16 residues. Germline V gene data show CDR1 as SGHTA and CDR2 as FQGNSA. CDR3 sequence (DNA): TGTGCCAGCAGCTTTGCCGGGACTAGCGTGCCAGATACGCAGTATTTT. Protein sequence: CASSFAGTSVPDTQYF.

This rearrangement joins TRBV6-5 to TRBJ1-5, with 11 positions matching TRBD1. Germline loops: CDR1 MNHEY, CDR2 SVGAGI. CDR3 size: 13 residues. J gave up 6 bases and V 6 bases, and 1 base lay outside the gene matches. CDR3 region: CASRGQGGQPQHF. The CDR3 nucleotides read TGTGCCAGCAGGGGACAGGGGGGTCAGCCCCAGCATTTT.

The V and J genes are TRBV4-1 and TRBJ1-2; 10 nucleotides line up with TRBD1. Germline-derived CDR1 and CDR2 are MGHRA and YSYEKL. Trimming took 1 base from V and 7 from J; bases not matched to a gene: 3. This CDR3 has 14 residues. The CDR3 spells CASSQVGQGFGYTF. CDR3 bases: TGCGCCAGCAGCCAAGTGGGACAGGGGTTTGGCTACACCTTC.

V gene TRBV5-1 combines with J gene TRBJ2-7; 8 bases map to TRBD1. V shed 4 bases, J shed 1 base, and the junction held 7 bases outside the gene matches. The CDR3 is 15 amino acids. Germline-derived CDR1 and CDR2 are SGHRS and YFSETQ. CDR3 loop: CASSDRDRTSYEQYF. The CDR3 DNA sequence: TGCGCCAGCAGCGACCGGGACAGGACTTCCTACGAGCAGTACTTC.